The 6 T cell receptor beta chains in this list originate from one sample, sequenced in a study of TIL therapy for anti-PD-1-resistant metastatic lung cancer. The libraries were made with immunoSEQ v3. TCRdb's copy holds only in-frame clones and misses some; the assay was immunoSEQ multiplex PCR. The sample has more than 45,000 clones, more than 60% seen once. As to time point: pre-treatment sample, taken before nivolumab and TIL therapy. The sequences come from blood, collected at baseline. Receptor source: a person between 25 and 79 years old with non-small cell lung cancer.

The CDR3: CASRVRGEPLHF. The CDR3 DNA sequence: TGTGCCAGCCGGGTAAGGGGCGAGCCCCTCCACTTT. The chain joins TRBV13 to TRBJ1-6; D might be TRBD1 (5 bases). Germline V gene lookup returns CDR1 PRHDT and CDR2 FYEKMQ (reference sequence). This CDR3 spans 12 amino acids. With 8 bases removed from V and 13 bases from J, the gap between germline ends came to 15 bases.

CDR3 in DNA: TGTGCCAGCAGTTCTAGTGCCCTCCTCGGAAGGACTAATGAAAAACTGTTTTTT. It encodes CASSSSALLGRTNEKLFF. The chain employs TRBV27 and TRBJ1-4; D remains unclear. Germline V gene sequence: CDR1 MNHEY, CDR2 SMNVEV (reference sequence). The CDR3 contains 18 residues. V lost 4 bases to trimming and J lost 2 bases, with 20 bases between them. The complete variable domain, with remaining parts taken from reference TRBV27 and TRBJ1-4, reads EAQVTQNPRYLITVTGKKLTVTCSQNMNHEYMSWYRQDPGLGLRQIYYSMNVEVTDKGDVPEGYKVSRKEKRNFPLILESPSPNQTSLYFCASSSSALLGRTNEKLFFGSGTQLSVL.

This clone was observed a handful of times. The chain carries TRBV19 and TRBJ1-1, with 11 bases fitting TRBD1. V shed 6 bases and J 4 bases; nucleotides not matched to a gene: 10. CDR3 length: 16 amino acids. CDR1 LNHDA and CDR2 SQIVND come from the germline V gene (reference sequence). CDR3 sequence (DNA): TGTGCCAGTAGGAACCGGGACAGGGGGAAGAGCACTGAAGCTTTCTTT. This encodes CASRNRDRGKSTEAFF.

The chain has TRBV7-9 and TRBJ2-7; 8 bases map to TRBD1. Losses at the gene ends were 8 bases for V and 7 bases for J; bases not matched to a gene: 13. Germline-derived CDR1 and CDR2 are SEHNR and FQNEAQ (reference sequence). The CDR3 is 14 amino acids. CDR3 coding DNA: TGTGCCAGCGCCTGGAGACAGGGGTCAAATGAGCAGTACTTC. Amino acid sequence: CASAWRQGSNEQYF.

This clone was counted only a few times. V is TRBV7-3 and J is TRBJ2-5, with D uncertain. From germline, CDR1 is SGHTA and CDR2 FQGTGA. V lost 5 bases, J lost 9 bases, and 16 bases lay in between. This CDR3 contains 13 residues. The DNA of the CDR3 is TGTGCCAGCAGCCCGAGCGCTAGTTCAGCCCAGTACTTC. Translating gives CASSPSASSAQYF.

This clone has just a few counts. The rearrangement uses TRBV18 and TRBJ2-5; D remains ambiguous. Trimming took 3 bases from V and 4 from J, leaving 9 bases between them. The V gene's germline CDR1 is KGHSH and CDR2 LQKENI. The CDR3 has 13 residues. This chain's CDR3 is CASSPLWGETQYF. Here the CDR3 DNA reads TGTGCCAGCTCACCTCTCTGGGGAGAGACCCAGTACTTC.